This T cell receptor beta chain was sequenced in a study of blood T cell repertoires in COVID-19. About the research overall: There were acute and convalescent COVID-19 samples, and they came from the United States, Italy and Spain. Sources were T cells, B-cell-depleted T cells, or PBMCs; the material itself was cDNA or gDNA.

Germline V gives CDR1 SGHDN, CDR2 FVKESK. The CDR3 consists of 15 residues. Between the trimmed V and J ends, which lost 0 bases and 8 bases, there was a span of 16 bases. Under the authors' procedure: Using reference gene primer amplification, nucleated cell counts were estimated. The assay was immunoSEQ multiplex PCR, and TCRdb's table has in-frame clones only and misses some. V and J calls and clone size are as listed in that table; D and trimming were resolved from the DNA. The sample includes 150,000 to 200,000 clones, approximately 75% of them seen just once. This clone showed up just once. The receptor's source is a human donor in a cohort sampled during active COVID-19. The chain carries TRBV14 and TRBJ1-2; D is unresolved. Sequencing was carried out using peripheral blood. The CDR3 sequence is CASSQDGGLFPGYTF. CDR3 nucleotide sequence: TGTGCCAGCAGCCAAGACGGAGGATTATTCCCGGGCTACACCTTC.